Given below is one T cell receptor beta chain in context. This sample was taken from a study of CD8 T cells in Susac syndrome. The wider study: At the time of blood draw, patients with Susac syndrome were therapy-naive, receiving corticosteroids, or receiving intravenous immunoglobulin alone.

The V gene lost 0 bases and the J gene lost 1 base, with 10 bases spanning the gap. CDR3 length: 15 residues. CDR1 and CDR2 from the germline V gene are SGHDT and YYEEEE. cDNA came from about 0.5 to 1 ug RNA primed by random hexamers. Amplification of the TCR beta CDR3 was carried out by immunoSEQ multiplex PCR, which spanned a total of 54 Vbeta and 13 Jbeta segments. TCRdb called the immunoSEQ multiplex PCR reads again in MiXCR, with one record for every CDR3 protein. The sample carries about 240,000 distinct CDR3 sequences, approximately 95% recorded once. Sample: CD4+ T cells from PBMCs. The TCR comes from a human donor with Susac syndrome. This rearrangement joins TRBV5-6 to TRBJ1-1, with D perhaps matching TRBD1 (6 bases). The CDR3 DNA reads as TGTGCCAGCAGCTTGGCGGACAGAAAGAACACTGAAGCTTTCTTT. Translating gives CASSLADRKNTEAFF. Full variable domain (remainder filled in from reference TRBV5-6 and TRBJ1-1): DAGVTQSPTHLIKTRGQQVTLRCSPKSGHDTVSWYQQALGQGPQFIFQYYEEEERQRGNFPDRFSGHQFPNYSSELNVNALLLGDSALYLCASSLADRKNTEAFFGQGTRLTVV.